This TCR beta chain was obtained from a study of blood T cell repertoires in COVID-19. Repertoires were generated with immunoSEQ multiplex PCR, while TCRdb's copy carries only in-frame clones and drops some. The sample contains about 37,000 clones, about 80% of which appear only once. With 5 bases removed from V and 6 bases from J, the gap between germline ends came to 14 bases. Per the germline V gene, CDR1 is SEHNR and CDR2 is FQNEAQ (reference sequence). This CDR3 is built from 14 residues. This chain links TRBV7-9 with TRBJ1-5; the D gene is possibly TRBD1 (5 bases). This TCR came from a woman aged 70 to 79 with acute or convalescent COVID-19. Material: peripheral blood. CDR3 DNA: TGTGCCAGCAGCCGGACACCAGGAAGTCAGCCCCAGCATTTT. It translates to CASSRTPGSQPQHF.